What follows are 3 T cell receptor beta chains derived from one specimen sequenced in a study of blood T cell repertoires in COVID-19. TCRdb keeps only in-frame clones here, not all; method: immunoSEQ multiplex PCR. The sample shows 160,000 or so clones, about four fifths of them seen only once. The sample was peripheral blood. The receptor source for this set is an elderly woman with acute or convalescent COVID-19.

V gene TRBV11-2 combines with J gene TRBJ2-7, with 12 bases matching TRBD1. The CDR3 is made up of 16 amino acids. CDR1 is SGHAT and CDR2 is FQNNGV in the germline V gene. Trimming took 1 base from V and 0 from J; bases not matched to a gene: 1. CDR3 in amino acids: CASSLGGQGASYEQYF. Here the CDR3 DNA reads TGTGCCAGCAGCTTAGGGGGACAGGGGGCCTCCTACGAGCAGTACTTC.

The chain couples TRBV7-2 to TRBJ2-7, with a possible D match to TRBD1 (6 bases). The CDR3 extends over 12 amino acids. Trimming pared 4 bases from V and 2 bases from J, leaving 6 bases between. Per germline, CDR1 SGHTA and CDR2 FQGNSA. The DNA for the CDR3 is TGTGCCAGCAGCTCAGGGGCCTACGAGCAGTACTTC. Its translation is CASSSGAYEQYF.

For the CDR3, the DNA is TGTGCCAGCGCCTTTACGGAGCTTAACACTGAAGCTTTCTTT. Its translation is CASAFTELNTEAFF. V usage is TRBV11-2 and J usage is TRBJ1-1, with D uncertain. This CDR3 spans 14 amino acids. V was shortened by 8 bases and J by 2 bases, with 15 bases between the two germline ends. The germline CDR1 and CDR2 sequences are SGHAT and FQNNGV.